This T cell receptor (beta chain) was identified during a study of CD4 T cells in relation to SARS-CoV-2 and coronaviruses. Study outcomes and limitations: Compared with monoreactive clones, crossreactive clones showed significantly weaker SARS-CoV-2 expansion.

As for this clone: What it binds is not known.

Sequencing used immunoSEQ multiplex PCR; TCRdb keeps in-frame clones, though not all of them. The table shows 65,000 or so clones, with 85% to 90% occurring only once. CD4+ T cells from unexposed donors were obtained before the COVID-19 pandemic (2011-2018). CD4 enrichment then naive enrichment separated naive from memory CD4+ cells. V was cut by 4 bases and J by 4 bases, with 11 bases left in between. The CDR3 consists of 14 residues. CDR1 is SGHRS, CDR2 YFSETQ, per germline. The sequence was collected from a human donor in good health. Material: memory CD4+ T cells from PBMCs. The chain uses TRBV5-1 and TRBJ1-4; D call uncertain. Here the CDR3 DNA reads TGCGCCAGCAGCAGCAACAGTAATAATGAAAAACTGTTTTTT. It encodes CASSSNSNNEKLFF.